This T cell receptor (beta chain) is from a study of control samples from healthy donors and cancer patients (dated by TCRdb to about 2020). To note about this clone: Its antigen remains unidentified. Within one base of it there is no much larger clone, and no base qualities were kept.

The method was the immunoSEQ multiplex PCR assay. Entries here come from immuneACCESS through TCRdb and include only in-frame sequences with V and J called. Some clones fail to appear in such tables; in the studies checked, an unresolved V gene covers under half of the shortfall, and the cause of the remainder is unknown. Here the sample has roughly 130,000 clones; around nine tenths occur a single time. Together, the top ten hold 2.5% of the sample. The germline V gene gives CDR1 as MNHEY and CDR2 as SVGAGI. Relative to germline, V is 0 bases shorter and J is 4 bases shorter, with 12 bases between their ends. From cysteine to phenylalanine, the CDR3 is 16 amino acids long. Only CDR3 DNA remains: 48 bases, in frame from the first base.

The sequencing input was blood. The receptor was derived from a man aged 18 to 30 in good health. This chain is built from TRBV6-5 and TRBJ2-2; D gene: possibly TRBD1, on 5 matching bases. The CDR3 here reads CASSYSTASGTGELFF. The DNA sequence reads TGTGCCAGCAGTTACTCGACAGCCTCGGGCACCGGGGAGCTGTTTTTT.